This T cell receptor beta chain was captured by sequencing in a study of regulatory T cells in long-lasting Graves disease. The study's findings and limits: Possibly, accuracy suffered from the small sample size. TRBV28, TRBJ1-2 and TRBJ2-5 emerged as the favored segments in persistent disease.

The time point was: persistent/refractory GD, antithyroid drugs over 5 years with positive TRAb. Preparation of the TCR library used RNA extracted from PBMCs. As regards this clonotype: Its target is unknown. This may be a read error: a much more frequent sequence differs by one nucleotide.

The authors built TCR beta libraries using iRepertoire HTBI primers and Arm-PCR of CDR3 regions. TCRdb re-analysed the multiplex PCR reads in MiXCR, keeping a single row per CDR3 protein. In the table there are around 460,000 distinct CDR3 sequences, about 22% of which are singletons. The CDR3 sequence is 11 residues long. Trimming removed 4 bases at V and 3 bases at J, with 4 bases between. The germline V gene has CDR1 ENHRY and CDR2 SYGVKD. This specimen was peripheral blood mononuclear cells (PBMCs), taken when the disease was refractory, from a patient treated with antithyroid drugs. The sequence derives from a female donor with Graves disease. The J gene is TRBJ2-7, the V gene TRBV10-3; D call uncertain. This CDR3 reads CAISGNYEQYF. CDR3 sequence (DNA): TGTGCCATCAGTGGGAACTACGAGCAGTACTTC.